A single sample is the source of the 20 T cell receptor beta chains below, sequenced in a study of blood T cells in healthy people across ages. A J-beta primer mix and a sample-barcoded 5' primer were used in a second PCR of roughly 6 to 12 cycles. In TCRdb, the 5' RACE reads were re-called with MiXCR into one record per CDR3 protein. Here the sample spans around 990,000 distinct CDR3 sequences, approximately 25% being singletons. This same sample was also part of a study on T cells of mothers and their children.

The sequencing input was blood. These receptors came from a girl aged 2 to 9 in good health.

There are a few counts of this clonotype. The V call is TRBV12-1, the J call TRBJ2-1; TRBD1 is the table's D call and was not checked against the DNA. TRBV12-1 is shown as a pseudogene. The CDR3 loop spans 16 amino acids. The CDR3 sequence: CASSHQPGQLRNEQFF. CDR3 nucleotides: TGTGCCAGCAGCCACCAACCGGGACAACTTAGAAATGAGCAGTTCTTC.

This clonotype was counted a few times. The rearrangement uses TRBV11-2 and TRBJ2-1; TRBD2 matches at 8 bases. V was clipped by 5 bases and J by 1 base; unmatched bases: 13. This CDR3 has 18 residues. Germline CDR1 and CDR2: SGHAT and FQNNGV. CDR3 nucleotides: TGTGCCAGCAGCGGAAAATCTTCGGGGGGGGCATCCTACAATGAGCAGTTCTTC. It yields the protein CASSGKSSGGASYNEQFF. Full variable domain (remainder filled in from reference TRBV11-2 and TRBJ2-1): EAGVAQSPRYKIIEKRQSVAFWCNPISGHATLYWYQQILGQGPKLLIQFQNNGVVDDSQLPKDRFSAERLKGVDSTLKIQPAKLEDSAVYLCASSGKSSGGASYNEQFFGPGTRLTVL.

The rearrangement links TRBV4-2 to TRBJ2-3; 7 positions match TRBD1. Germline V gene lookup returns CDR1 LGHNA and CDR2 YNFKEQ. This CDR3 has 15 residues. V trimming: 4 bases; J trimming: 3 bases; junction bases outside the gene matches: 7. The CDR3 sequence: CASSPRDRVTDTQYF. The CDR3 region has the DNA TGTGCCAGCAGCCCTAGAGACAGGGTAACAGATACGCAGTATTTT.

V is TRBV12-3 or TRBV12-4 and J is TRBJ2-5, with 11 nucleotides matching TRBD2. The length of the CDR3 is 19 residues. Trimming at V came to 6 bases and at J to 5 bases, leaving 20 bases not matched to a gene. The DNA of the CDR3 is TGTGCCAGCAGCAGTCCGGTAGGGGCTAGCGGGGGGTTTGGCGAGACCCAGTACTTC. Protein sequence: CASSSPVGASGGFGETQYF.

A remark on this clonotype: Germline and junction disagree at one end, which may indicate a read error. The chain couples TRBV4-3 to TRBJ2-5; 10 bases agree with TRBD2. Germline V gene data show CDR1 as LGHNA and CDR2 as YSLEER. This CDR3 is built from 18 residues. In DNA form, the CDR3 reads TGCGCCAGCAACCAAGATAGAAATATAGCGGGAGGTCGTGGGACCCAGTACTTC. This translates into CASNQDRNIAGGRGTQYF.

This clonotype has just a few counts. The chain carries TRBV4-2 and TRBJ2-5, with a weak D call TRBD2 (5 bases). The J call may be mistaken, given a closer DNA end match to TRBJ2-1. Germline CDR1 reads LGHNA; CDR2 reads YNFKEQ. This CDR3 contains 14 residues. In nucleotides, the CDR3 is TGTGCCAGCAGCCAAGATCCCACTAGTTCCGTGCAGTTCTTC. This codes for CASSQDPTSSVQFF.

The rearrangement links TRBV5-1 to TRBJ2-5; D is uncertain. The DNA end is a closer match to TRBJ2-1, so the J assignment may be wrong. Germline V gene sequence: CDR1 SGHRS, CDR2 YFSETQ. The CDR3 contains 13 residues. As DNA, the CDR3 is TGCGCCAGCAGCTTCGGTACAGCCGATGAGCAGTTCTTC. Its protein product is CASSFGTADEQFF.

This clonotype was observed a few times. The chain uses TRBV27 and TRBJ2-3; D gene ambiguous. V was clipped by 3 bases and J by 5 bases, with 9 bases between them. Germline-derived CDR1 and CDR2 are MNHEY and SMNVEV (reference sequence). This CDR3 region has 13 residues. The chain's CDR3 is CASSLYGGDTQYF. The CDR3, as DNA: TGTGCCAGCAGTTTGTACGGTGGAGATACGCAGTATTTT.

This clonotype has at least ten counts. This chain joins TRBV12-5 and TRBJ2-5, with no clear D. The CDR3 totals 12 residues. Trimming removed 0 bases at V and 6 bases at J, with 5 bases between. Germline CDR1 reads LGHNT; CDR2 reads FRNRAP. This CDR3 is CASGLVGKTQYF. The CDR3 DNA reads as TGTGCTAGTGGTTTGGTCGGAAAGACCCAGTACTTC.

This clonotype was found many times. An end of the junction differs from the germline gene, which may be a read error. V and J are TRBV5-1 and TRBJ1-1, with D unclear. Germline CDR1 reads SGHRS; CDR2 reads YFSETQ. The CDR3 runs to 13 residues. The DNA for the CDR3 is TGTGCCAGCAGTTTGGAGGTGGGCACTGAAGCTTTCTTT. Its translation is CASSLEVGTEAFF.

This chain joins TRBV19 and TRBJ2-3, with D possibly being TRBD2 (5 bases). Germline lookup yields CDR1 LNHDA and CDR2 SQIVND (reference sequence). Between the trimmed V and J ends, which lost 6 bases and 1 base, there was a span of 14 bases. The CDR3 is made up of 15 amino acids. CDR3 protein: CASSSLRDRTDTQYF. The CDR3 coding sequence is TGTGCCAGTAGCTCACTTCGGGATCGCACAGATACGCAGTATTTT.

This clonotype was counted only a few times. The chain recombines TRBV20-1 with TRBJ1-1; no firm D call. The V end was cut by 1 base, the J end by 12 bases, with 12 bases between. Germline V gene data show CDR1 as DFQATT and CDR2 as SNEGSKA (reference sequence). The CDR3 is 11 amino acids. CDR3 DNA: TGCAGTGCTAGAGGGCCGGGGAGGTCTTTCTTT. This translates into CSARGPGRSFF.

This clonotype appeared a few times. This chain joins TRBV11-3 and TRBJ2-6, with TRBD1 matching 7 bases. The germline V gene has CDR1 SGHNT and CDR2 YENEEA. The V and J ends lost 3 bases and 2 bases, in that order; junction bases with no gene match: 13. The CDR3 loop spans 19 amino acids. The CDR3 DNA reads TGTGCCAGCAGCTTGCGACAGGGTTCTAACACTGCTGGGGCCAACGTCCTGACTTTC. Its translation: CASSLRQGSNTAGANVLTF.

This clonotype has a handful of counts. The J gene is TRBJ2-5, the V gene TRBV20-1, with TRBD2 identical over 12 bases. CDR1 is DFQATT, CDR2 SNEGSKA, per germline (reference sequence). J was trimmed by 5 bases and V by 4 bases; bases with no gene match: 11. There are 16 residues in the CDR3. CDR3 amino acids: CSAKGLAGGPGETQYF. The CDR3 DNA reads as TGCAGTGCTAAGGGCCTAGCGGGAGGGCCAGGGGAGACCCAGTACTTC.

This chain links TRBV12-3 or TRBV12-4 with TRBJ2-7; 9 bases align to TRBD1. The CDR3 consists of 13 residues. Germline trimming cut 6 bases from V and 6 bases from J; bases unmatched to any gene: 6. The CDR3 DNA is TGTGCCAGCAGAAGACAGGGGGGAACCGAGCAGTACTTC. It is translated as CASRRQGGTEQYF.

The chain uses TRBV12-3 or TRBV12-4 and TRBJ2-5; D possibly corresponds to TRBD2 (5 bases). V dropped 5 bases and J dropped 4 bases, with 11 bases sitting between them. The CDR3 is 13 residues long. The CDR3 region has the DNA TGTGCCAGCAGTGGGAGACGACGAGAGACCCAGTACTTC. Its translation: CASSGRRRETQYF.

The rearrangement uses TRBV28 and TRBJ2-4, with D possibly being TRBD1 (5 bases). This CDR3 comprises 12 residues. Germline assignment: CDR1 MDHEN and CDR2 SYDVKM. Trimming removed 4 bases from V and 9 bases from J, with 10 bases in between. The CDR3 coding sequence is TGTGCCAGCAGTTCCCCAACAGGCATTCAGTACTTC. It codes for CASSSPTGIQYF.

This sequence joins TRBV4-1 and TRBJ2-4; 7 bases align to TRBD2. The V segment lost 0 bases and the J segment 8 bases; nucleotides outside the gene matches: 7. CDR1 MGHRA and CDR2 YSYEKL come from the germline V gene. The length of the CDR3 is 15 residues. This CDR3 reads CASSQESGGIDIQYF. The CDR3 nucleotides are TGCGCCAGCAGCCAAGAGTCCGGGGGGATAGACATTCAGTACTTC.

This clonotype has only a few counts. The J gene is TRBJ2-7, the V gene TRBV5-1; 7 positions match TRBD1. J was trimmed by 5 bases and V by 2 bases; bases with no gene match: 13. The V gene's germline CDR1 is SGHRS and CDR2 YFSETQ. The CDR3 has 16 amino acids. DNA of the CDR3: TGCGCCAGCAGCTTACGACAGGGCGGAAGTGGAGACGAGCAGTACTTC. This codes for CASSLRQGGSGDEQYF.

This clonotype has only a few counts. The junction shows a germline mismatch at one end, possibly a read error. V is TRBV29-1 and J is TRBJ2-3, with 7 nucleotides matching TRBD1. CDR1 and CDR2 (germline): SQVTM, ANQGSEA. The CDR3 totals 14 residues. The CDR3 is CSVPGTVNSDPQYF. DNA for the CDR3: TGCAGCGTTCCCGGGACAGTGAACTCAGATCCGCAGTATTTT.